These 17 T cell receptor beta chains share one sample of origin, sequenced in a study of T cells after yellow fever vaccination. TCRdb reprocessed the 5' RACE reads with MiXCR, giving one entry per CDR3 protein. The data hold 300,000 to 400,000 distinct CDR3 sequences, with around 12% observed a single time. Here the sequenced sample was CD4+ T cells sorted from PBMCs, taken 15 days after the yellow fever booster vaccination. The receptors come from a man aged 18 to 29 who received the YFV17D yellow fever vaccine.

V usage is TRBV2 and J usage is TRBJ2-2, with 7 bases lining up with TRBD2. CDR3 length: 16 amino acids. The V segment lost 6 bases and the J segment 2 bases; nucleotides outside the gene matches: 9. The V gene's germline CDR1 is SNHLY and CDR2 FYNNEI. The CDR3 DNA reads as TGTGCCAGCAGGGTACCCGGGACTATTAACACCGGGGAGCTGTTTTTT. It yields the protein CASRVPGTINTGELFF.

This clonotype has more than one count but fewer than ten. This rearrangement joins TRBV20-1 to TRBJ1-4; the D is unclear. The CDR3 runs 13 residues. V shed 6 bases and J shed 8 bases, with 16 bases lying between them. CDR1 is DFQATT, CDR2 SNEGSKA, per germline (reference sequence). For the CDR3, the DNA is TGCAGTGCGCGTGGGGAGCTTGGGGAAAAACTGTTTTTT. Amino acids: CSARGELGEKLFF.

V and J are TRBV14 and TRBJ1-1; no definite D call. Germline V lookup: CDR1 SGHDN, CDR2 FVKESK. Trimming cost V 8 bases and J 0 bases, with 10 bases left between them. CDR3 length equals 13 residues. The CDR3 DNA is TGTGCCAGCGGCGCGTCCTTGAACACTGAAGCTTTCTTT. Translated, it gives CASGASLNTEAFF.

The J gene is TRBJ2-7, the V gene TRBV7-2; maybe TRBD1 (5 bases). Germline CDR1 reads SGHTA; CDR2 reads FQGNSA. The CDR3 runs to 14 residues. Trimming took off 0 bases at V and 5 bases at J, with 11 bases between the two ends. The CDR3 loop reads CASSLASRDHEQYF. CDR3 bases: TGTGCCAGCAGCTTAGCGAGCAGGGATCACGAGCAGTACTTC. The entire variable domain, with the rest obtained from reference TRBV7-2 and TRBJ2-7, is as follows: GAGVSQSPSNKVTEKGKDVELRCDPISGHTALYWYRQSLGQGLEFLIYFQGNSAPDKSGLPSDRFSAERTGGSVSTLTIQRTQQEDSAVYLCASSLASRDHEQYFGPGTRLTVT.

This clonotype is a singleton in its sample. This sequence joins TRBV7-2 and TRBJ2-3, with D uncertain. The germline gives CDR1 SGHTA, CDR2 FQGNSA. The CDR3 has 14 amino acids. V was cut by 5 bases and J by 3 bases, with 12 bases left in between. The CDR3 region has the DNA TGTGCCAGCAGCCAGGACCAATTGACAGATACGCAGTATTTT. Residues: CASSQDQLTDTQYF.

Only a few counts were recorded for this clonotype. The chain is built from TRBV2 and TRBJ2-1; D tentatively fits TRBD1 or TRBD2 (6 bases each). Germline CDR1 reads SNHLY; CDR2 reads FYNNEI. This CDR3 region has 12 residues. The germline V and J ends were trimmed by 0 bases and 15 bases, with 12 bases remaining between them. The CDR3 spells CASSEAVRGGFF. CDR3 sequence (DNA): TGTGCCAGCAGTGAAGCAGTCAGGGGAGGGTTCTTC.

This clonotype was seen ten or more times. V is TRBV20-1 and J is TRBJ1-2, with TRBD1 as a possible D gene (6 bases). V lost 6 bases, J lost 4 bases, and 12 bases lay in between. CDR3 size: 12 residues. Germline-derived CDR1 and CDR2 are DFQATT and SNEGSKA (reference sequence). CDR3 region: CSAPPGAYGYTF. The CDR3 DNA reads TGCAGTGCCCCCCCAGGGGCCTATGGCTACACCTTC.

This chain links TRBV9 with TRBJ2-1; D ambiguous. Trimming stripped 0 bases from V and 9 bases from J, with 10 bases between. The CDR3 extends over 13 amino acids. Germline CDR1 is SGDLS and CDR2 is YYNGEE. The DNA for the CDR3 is TGTGCCAGCAGCGTAGCAGCAGGCCTTGAGCAGTTCTTC. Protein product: CASSVAAGLEQFF.

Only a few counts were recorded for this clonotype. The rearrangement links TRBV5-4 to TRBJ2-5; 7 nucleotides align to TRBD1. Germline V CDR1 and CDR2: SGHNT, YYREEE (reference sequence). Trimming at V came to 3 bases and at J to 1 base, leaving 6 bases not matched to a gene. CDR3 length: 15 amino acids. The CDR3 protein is CASSSAGTAQETQYF. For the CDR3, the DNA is TGTGCCAGCAGCTCCGCCGGGACAGCCCAAGAGACCCAGTACTTC.

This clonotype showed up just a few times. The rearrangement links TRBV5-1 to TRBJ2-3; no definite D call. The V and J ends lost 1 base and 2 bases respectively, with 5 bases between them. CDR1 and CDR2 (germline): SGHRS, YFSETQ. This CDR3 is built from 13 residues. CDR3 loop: CASSLMNTDTQYF. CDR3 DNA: TGCGCCAGCAGCTTGATGAACACAGATACGCAGTATTTT.

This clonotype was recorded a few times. CDR3 region: CSARVGGAVNEQFF. CDR3 nucleotides: TGCAGTGCTAGGGTCGGGGGGGCCGTCAATGAGCAGTTCTTC. The V call is TRBV20-1, the J call TRBJ2-1, with 8 bases fitting TRBD2. The CDR3 totals 14 residues. Germline CDR1 and CDR2: DFQATT and SNEGSKA (reference sequence). With 3 bases clipped from V and 6 bases from J, the junction kept 7 bases outside the gene matches.

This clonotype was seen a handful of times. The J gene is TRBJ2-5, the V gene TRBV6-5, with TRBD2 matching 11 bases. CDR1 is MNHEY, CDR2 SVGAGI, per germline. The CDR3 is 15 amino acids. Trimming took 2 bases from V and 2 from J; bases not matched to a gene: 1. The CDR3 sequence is CASSYPSGGQETQYF. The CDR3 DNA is TGTGCCAGCAGTTACCCTAGCGGGGGGCAAGAGACCCAGTACTTC.

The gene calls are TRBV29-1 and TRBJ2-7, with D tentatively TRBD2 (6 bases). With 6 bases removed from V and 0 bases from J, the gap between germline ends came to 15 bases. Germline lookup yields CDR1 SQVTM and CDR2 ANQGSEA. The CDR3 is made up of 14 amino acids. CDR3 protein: CSVGGVPGSYEQYF. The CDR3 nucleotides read TGCAGCGTGGGGGGTGTCCCCGGCTCCTACGAGCAGTACTTC.

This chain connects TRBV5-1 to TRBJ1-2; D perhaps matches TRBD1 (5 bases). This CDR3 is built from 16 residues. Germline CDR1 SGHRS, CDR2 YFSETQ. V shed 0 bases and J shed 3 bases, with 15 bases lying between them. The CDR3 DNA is TGCGCCAGCAGCTTGGATACCGAACAACAGGACTATGGCTACACCTTC. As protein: CASSLDTEQQDYGYTF.

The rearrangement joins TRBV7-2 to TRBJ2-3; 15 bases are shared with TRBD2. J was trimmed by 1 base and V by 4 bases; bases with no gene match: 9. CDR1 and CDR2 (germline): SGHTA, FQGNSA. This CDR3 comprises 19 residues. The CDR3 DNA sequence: TGTGCCAGCAGCTCCTCGGGACTAGCGGGGGGTCGGGGCACAGATACGCAGTATTTT. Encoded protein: CASSSSGLAGGRGTDTQYF.

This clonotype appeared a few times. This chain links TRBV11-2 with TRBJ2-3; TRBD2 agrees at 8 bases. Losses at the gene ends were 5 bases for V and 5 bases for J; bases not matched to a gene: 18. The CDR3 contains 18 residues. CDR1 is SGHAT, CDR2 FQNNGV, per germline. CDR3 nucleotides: TGTGCCAGCAGCCCCCTCGAGAGGCTAGCGGGCTTGGGAGATACGCAGTATTTT. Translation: CASSPLERLAGLGDTQYF. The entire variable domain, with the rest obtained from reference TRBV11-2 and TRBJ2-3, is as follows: EAGVAQSPRYKIIEKRQSVAFWCNPISGHATLYWYQQILGQGPKLLIQFQNNGVVDDSQLPKDRFSAERLKGVDSTLKIQPAKLEDSAVYLCASSPLERLAGLGDTQYFGPGTRLTVL.

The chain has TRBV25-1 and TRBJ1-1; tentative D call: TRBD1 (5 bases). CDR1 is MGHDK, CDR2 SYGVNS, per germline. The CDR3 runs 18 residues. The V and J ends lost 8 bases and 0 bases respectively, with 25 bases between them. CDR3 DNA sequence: TGTGCCAGCGCGCCACCGGGACCCACTTCCCCCGTGAACACTGAAGCTTTCTTT. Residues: CASAPPGPTSPVNTEAFF.